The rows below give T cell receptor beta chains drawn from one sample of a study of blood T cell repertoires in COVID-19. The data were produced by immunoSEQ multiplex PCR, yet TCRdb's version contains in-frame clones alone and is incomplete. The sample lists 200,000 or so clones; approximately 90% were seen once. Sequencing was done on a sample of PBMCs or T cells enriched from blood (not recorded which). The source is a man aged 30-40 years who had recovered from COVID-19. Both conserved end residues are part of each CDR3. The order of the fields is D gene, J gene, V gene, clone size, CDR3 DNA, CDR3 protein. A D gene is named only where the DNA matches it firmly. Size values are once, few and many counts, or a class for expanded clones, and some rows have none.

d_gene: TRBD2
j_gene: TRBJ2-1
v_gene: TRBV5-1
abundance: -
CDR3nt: TGCGCCAGCAGCTTGGCTAGCGGGGGGGCCAATGAGCAGTTCTTC
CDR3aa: CASSLASGGANEQFF

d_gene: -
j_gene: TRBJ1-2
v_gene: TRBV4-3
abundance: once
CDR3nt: TGCGCCAGCAGCCAACCCGGGACTGCTGGCTACACCTTC
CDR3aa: CASSQPGTAGYTF

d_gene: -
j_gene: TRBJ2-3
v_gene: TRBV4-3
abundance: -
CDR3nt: TGCGCCAGCAGCCCCAGGTATCGCGGGGTGGCAGATACGCAGTATTTT
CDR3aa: CASSPRYRGVADTQYF

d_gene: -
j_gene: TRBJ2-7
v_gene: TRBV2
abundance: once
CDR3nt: TGTGCCAGCAGATTGGACAGCTCCTACGAGCAGTACTTC
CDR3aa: CASRLDSSYEQYF

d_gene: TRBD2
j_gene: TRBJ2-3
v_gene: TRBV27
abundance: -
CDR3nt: TGTGCCAGCAGTTTAGGGATGGGAGGGTTAGATACGCAGTATTTT
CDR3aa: CASSLGMGGLDTQYF

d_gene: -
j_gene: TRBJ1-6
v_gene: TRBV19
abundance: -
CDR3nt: TGTGCCAGTAGTCTCCTATCCCCCCGGGGTGGAACCTATAATTCACCCCTCCACTTT
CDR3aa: CASSLLSPRGGTYNSPLHF

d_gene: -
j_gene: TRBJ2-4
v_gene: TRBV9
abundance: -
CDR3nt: TGTGCCAGCAGCGCGGACAGCCTTGGACCCAAAAACATTCAGTACTTC
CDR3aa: CASSADSLGPKNIQYF

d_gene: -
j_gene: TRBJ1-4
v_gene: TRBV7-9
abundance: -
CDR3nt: TGTGCCAGCAGCCGCCAGGGGAAGGGAGAAAAACTGTTTTTT
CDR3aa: CASSRQGKGEKLFF

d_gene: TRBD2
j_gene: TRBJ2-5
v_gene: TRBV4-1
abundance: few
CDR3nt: TGCGCCAGCAGCCAAGAGGGACTAGCGGGAGGAGAGACCCAGTACTTC
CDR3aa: CASSQEGLAGGETQYF

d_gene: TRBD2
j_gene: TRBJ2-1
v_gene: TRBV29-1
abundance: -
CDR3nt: TGCAGCGTTCCACTAGCGGGGGGGTCGAATGAGCAGTTCTTC
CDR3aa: CSVPLAGGSNEQFF

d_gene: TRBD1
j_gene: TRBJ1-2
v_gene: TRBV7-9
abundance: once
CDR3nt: TGTGCCAGCAGCATAACTTCGACAGGGTATGGCTACACCTTC
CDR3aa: CASSITSTGYGYTF

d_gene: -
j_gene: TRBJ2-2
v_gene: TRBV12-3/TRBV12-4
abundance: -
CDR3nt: TGTGCCAGCAGCAGGGACAACCGGGAGCTGTTTTTT
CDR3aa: CASSRDNRELFF

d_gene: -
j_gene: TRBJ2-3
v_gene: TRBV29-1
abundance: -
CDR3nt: TGCAGCGTTGAAAGGGTATGGAGGAGCAGCACAGATACGCAGTATTTT
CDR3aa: CSVERVWRSSTDTQYF

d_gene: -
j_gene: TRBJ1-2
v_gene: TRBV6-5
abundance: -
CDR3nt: TGTGCCAGCAGTTCCCAAGGGGTGTACGGCTACACCTTC
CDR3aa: CASSSQGVYGYTF

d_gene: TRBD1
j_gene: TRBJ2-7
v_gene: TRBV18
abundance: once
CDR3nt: TGTGCCAGCTCACCGGGACAGACTAATTACGAGCAGTACTTC
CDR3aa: CASSPGQTNYEQYF

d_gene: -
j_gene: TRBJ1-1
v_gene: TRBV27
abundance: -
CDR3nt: TGTGCCAGCAATAAGGGGTCCTCTAACACTGAAGCTTTCTTT
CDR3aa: CASNKGSSNTEAFF

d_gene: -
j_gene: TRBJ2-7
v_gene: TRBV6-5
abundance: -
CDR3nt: TGTGCCACCCGAAAGTTTGAGTCCTACGAGCAGTACTTC
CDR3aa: CATRKFESYEQYF

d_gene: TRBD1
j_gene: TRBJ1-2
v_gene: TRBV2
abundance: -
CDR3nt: TGTGCCAGCAGTTCACAGGGGGCTGTTTATGGCTACACCTTC
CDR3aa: CASSSQGAVYGYTF

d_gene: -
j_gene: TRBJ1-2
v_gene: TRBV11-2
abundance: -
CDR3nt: TGTGCCAGCAGCCTACCGGGGGTCGGAGGGGGCTACACCTTC
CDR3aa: CASSLPGVGGGYTF

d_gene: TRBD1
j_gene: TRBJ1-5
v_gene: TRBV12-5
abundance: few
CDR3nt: TGTGCTAGTGGTCGGGACAGGGTGAAGGGGCAGCATTTT
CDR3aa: CASGRDRVKGQHF

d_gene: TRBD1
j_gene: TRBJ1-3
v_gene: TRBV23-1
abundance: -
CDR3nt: TGCGCCAGCAGTCAAAAAGGTTTTAGGTTTGGGACAGGGGGCTTCGATGGAAACACCATATATTTT
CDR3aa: CASSQKGFRFGTGGFDGNTIYF

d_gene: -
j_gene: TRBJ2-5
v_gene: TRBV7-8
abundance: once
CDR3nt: TGTGCCAGCAGCTTAGGACAAGAAGAGACCCAGTACTTC
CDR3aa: CASSLGQEETQYF

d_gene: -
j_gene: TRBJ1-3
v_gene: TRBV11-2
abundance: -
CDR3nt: TGTGCCAGCAGCATCCCACGGGGAGGCTCTGGAAACACCATATATTTT
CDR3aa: CASSIPRGGSGNTIYF

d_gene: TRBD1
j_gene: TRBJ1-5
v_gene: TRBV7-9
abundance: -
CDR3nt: TGTGCCAGCAGCTTAGTACGGGACAGGGTTTATCAGCCCCAGCATTTT
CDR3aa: CASSLVRDRVYQPQHF

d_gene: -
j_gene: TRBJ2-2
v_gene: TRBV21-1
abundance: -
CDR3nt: TGTGCCAGCAGCAAAGTTGGAGCCACCGGGGAGCTGTTTTTT
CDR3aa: CASSKVGATGELFF

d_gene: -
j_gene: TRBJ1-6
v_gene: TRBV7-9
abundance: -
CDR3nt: TGTGCCAGCAGCTTATTATCGAATTCACCCCTCCACTTT
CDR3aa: CASSLLSNSPLHF

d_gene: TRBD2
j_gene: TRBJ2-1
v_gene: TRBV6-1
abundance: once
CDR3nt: TGTGCCAGCAGTGAAACTGGGACTAGCGGCTACAATGAGCAGTTCTTC
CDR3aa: CASSETGTSGYNEQFF

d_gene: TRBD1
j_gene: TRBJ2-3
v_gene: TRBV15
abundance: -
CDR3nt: TGTGCCACCAGCAGAGATCTGGGGACAGGAGATACGCAGTATTTT
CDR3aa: CATSRDLGTGDTQYF

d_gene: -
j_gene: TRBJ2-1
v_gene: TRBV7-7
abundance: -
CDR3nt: TGTGCCAGCAGCGACCCCGGGACTCACAATGAGCAGTTCTTC
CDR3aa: CASSDPGTHNEQFF

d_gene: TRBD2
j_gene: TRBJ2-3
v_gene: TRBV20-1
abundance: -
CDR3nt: TGCAGTGCTTTGTCGGGGGGATCGCAGTATTTT
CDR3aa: CSALSGGSQYF

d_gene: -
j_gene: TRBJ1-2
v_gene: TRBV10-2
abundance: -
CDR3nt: TGCGCCAGCAAACTTGGACAAAGCAACTATGGCTACACCTTC
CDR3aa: CASKLGQSNYGYTF

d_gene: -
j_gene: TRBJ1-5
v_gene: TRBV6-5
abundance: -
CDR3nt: TGTGCCAGCAGTTACTCGTTACAGGGCAATCAGCCCCAGCATTTT
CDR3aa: CASSYSLQGNQPQHF

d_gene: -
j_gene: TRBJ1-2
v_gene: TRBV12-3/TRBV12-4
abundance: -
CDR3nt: TGTGCCAGCAGTTTGATCATGCAGGGACTCAACACCTTC
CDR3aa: CASSLIMQGLNTF

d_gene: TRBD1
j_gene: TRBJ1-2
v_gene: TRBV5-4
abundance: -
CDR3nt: TGTGCCAGCAGTTATACCGCAGGGGGCGGCTACACCTTC
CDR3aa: CASSYTAGGGYTF

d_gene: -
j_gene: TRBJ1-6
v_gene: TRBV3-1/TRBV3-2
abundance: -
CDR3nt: TGTGCCAGCAGCCAAGATCGGGACTCCCCCCTCCACTTT
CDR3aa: CASSQDRDSPLHF

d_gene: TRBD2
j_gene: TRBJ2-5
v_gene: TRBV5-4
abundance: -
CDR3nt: TGTGCCAGCAGCTTGTTTGCGGGAGGGCTTCGGCAAGAGACCCAGTACTTC
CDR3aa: CASSLFAGGLRQETQYF

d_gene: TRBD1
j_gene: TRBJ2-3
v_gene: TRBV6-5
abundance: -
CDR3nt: TGTGCCAGCAGTTACACAGGGGTAGGAGATACGCAGTATTTT
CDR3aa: CASSYTGVGDTQYF

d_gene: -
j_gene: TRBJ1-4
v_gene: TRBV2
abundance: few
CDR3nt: TGTGCCAGCTCCGAGGGGTCCGCGGGGCATGAAAAACTGTTTTTT
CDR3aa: CASSEGSAGHEKLFF

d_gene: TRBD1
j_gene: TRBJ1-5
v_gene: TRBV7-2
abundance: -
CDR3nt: TGTGCCAGCAGCTTAGGCAGGGGGTTAAATCAGCCCCAGCATTTT
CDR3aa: CASSLGRGLNQPQHF

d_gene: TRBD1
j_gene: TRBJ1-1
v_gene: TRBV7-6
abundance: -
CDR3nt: TGTGCCAGCAGCCCAAGACAGGGCATCATGAACACTGAAGCTTTCTTT
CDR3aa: CASSPRQGIMNTEAFF

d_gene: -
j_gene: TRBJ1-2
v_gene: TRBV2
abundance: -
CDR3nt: TGTGCCAGCAGTGCCGAGAGGCCCTTTGGCTACACCTTC
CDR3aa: CASSAERPFGYTF

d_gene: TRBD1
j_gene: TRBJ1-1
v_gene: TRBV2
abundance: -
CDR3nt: TGTGCCAGTGTAATAGGGGGCGCCCCTGAAGCTTTCTTT
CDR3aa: CASVIGGAPEAFF

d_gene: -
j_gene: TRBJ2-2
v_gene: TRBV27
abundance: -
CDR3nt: TGTGCCTGCCGCAGAACAGCCACCGGGGAGCTGTTTTTT
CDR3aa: CACRRTATGELFF

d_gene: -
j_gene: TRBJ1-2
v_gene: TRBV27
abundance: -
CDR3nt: TGTGCCAGCCCGATGCTGATAGGGGGATATGGCTACACCTTC
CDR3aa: CASPMLIGGYGYTF

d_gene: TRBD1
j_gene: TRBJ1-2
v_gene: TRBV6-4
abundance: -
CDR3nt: TGTGCCAGCGGGGACAGGGGGCGCGTCGGCTACACCTTC
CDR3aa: CASGDRGRVGYTF

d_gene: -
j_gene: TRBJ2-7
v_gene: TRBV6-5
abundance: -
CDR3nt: TGTGCCAGCAGGACGGTAGGGGGACCTAACTACGAGCAGTACTTC
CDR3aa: CASRTVGGPNYEQYF

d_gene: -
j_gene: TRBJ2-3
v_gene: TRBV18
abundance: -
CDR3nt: TGTGCCAGCCGGTTTAGCGGCTCTAGCACAGATACGCAGTATTTT
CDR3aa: CASRFSGSSTDTQYF

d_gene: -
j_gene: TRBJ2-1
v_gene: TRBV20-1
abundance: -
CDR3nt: TGCAGTGCTCCCGACAGACTCACGCAGTTCTTC
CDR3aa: CSAPDRLTQFF

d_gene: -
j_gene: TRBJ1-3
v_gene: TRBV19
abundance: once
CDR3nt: TGTGCCAGTAGCCCTGGAACAGGGTATACCGGCGGAAACACCATATATTTT
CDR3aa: CASSPGTGYTGGNTIYF

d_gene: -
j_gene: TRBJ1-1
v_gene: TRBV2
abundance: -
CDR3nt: TGTGCCAGCAGTGATGACAGAAGGAACACTGAAGCTTTCTTT
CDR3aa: CASSDDRRNTEAFF

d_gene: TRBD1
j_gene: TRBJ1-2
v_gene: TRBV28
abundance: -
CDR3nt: TGTGCCAGCAGACGCGCGGGACAGGGCTATGGCTACACCTTC
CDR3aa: CASRRAGQGYGYTF

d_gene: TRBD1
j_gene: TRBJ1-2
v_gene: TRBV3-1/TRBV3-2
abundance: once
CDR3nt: TGTGCCAGCAGCCATACTCCGGGACAGGCCGTCTATGGCTACACCTTC
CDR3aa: CASSHTPGQAVYGYTF

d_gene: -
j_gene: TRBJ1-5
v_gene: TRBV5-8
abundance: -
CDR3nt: TGTGCCAGCAGCTTGGACAGGGATCAGCCCCAGCATTTT
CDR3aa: CASSLDRDQPQHF